Listed below are T cell receptor beta chains from one sample, sequenced in a study of blood T cell repertoires in COVID-19. Some clones are missing from TCRdb's copy, which holds only in-frame ones; the method was immunoSEQ multiplex PCR. The data hold roughly 670,000 clones, with more than 80% observed a single time. Sequencing was performed on peripheral blood. The origin of the receptors is a woman aged 18 to 35 with acute or convalescent COVID-19. Each CDR3 is given with its conserved first and last residue. D genes are given only for firm matches. Rows may omit the clone size; those that give it use once, few, many or a size class.

d_gene,v_gene,j_gene,abundance,CDR3aa,CDR3nt
TRBD2,TRBV5-6,TRBJ2-1,-,CASSPGLAGGLSYNEQFF,TGTGCCAGCAGCCCCGGACTAGCGGGGGGGCTCTCCTACAATGAGCAGTTCTTC
TRBD1,TRBV7-6,TRBJ2-7,-,CASSHGQGAWEQYF,TGTGCCAGCAGTCACGGACAGGGGGCTTGGGAGCAGTACTTC
-,TRBV3-1/TRBV3-2,TRBJ1-1,-,CASSQVEMNTEAFF,TGTGCCAGCAGCCAAGTAGAAATGAACACTGAAGCTTTCTTT
-,TRBV3-1/TRBV3-2,TRBJ2-3,-,CASSQGSADTQYF,TGTGCCAGCAGCCAAGGATCGGCAGATACGCAGTATTTT
TRBD2,TRBV4-1,TRBJ2-7,-,CASSRTGTREYEQYF,TGCGCCAGCAGCCGAACCGGGACTAGGGAATACGAGCAGTACTTC
-,TRBV7-2,TRBJ2-7,-,CASSLSRGSYEQYF,TGTGCCAGCAGCTTATCTCGGGGTTCCTACGAGCAGTACTTC
TRBD1,TRBV15,TRBJ1-6,-,CATSSAGTGYPSYNSPLHF,TGTGCCACCAGCAGCGCCGGGACAGGGTATCCCTCCTATAATTCACCCCTCCACTTT
-,TRBV11-2,TRBJ1-2,-,CASSHIALNYGYTF,TGTGCCAGCAGCCATATAGCGTTAAACTATGGCTACACCTTC
-,TRBV4-1,TRBJ1-1,-,CASSQDIQLSTEAFF,TGCGCCAGCAGCCAGGACATACAGCTTAGCACTGAAGCTTTCTTT
-,TRBV30,TRBJ1-2,-,CALPTQGRISGYTF,TGTGCCTTACCTACTCAGGGTCGAATCTCTGGCTACACCTTC
TRBD1,TRBV20-1,TRBJ1-2,-,CSASGDSYGYTF,TGCAGTGCCAGTGGGGACAGCTATGGCTACACCTTC
-,TRBV7-9,TRBJ1-6,-,CASSLGVGSSYNSPLHF,TGTGCCAGCAGCTTAGGGGTGGGGAGCTCCTATAATTCACCCCTCCACTTT
TRBD2,TRBV6-5,TRBJ2-7,-,CASSRLAGSYEQYF,TGTGCCAGCAGTAGACTAGCGGGGTCCTACGAGCAGTACTTC
-,TRBV15,TRBJ1-4,-,CATSRDRDIWYEKLFF,TGTGCCACCAGCAGAGATCGGGACATATGGTATGAAAAACTGTTTTTT
-,TRBV12-3/TRBV12-4,TRBJ1-1,-,CASSPYEGEAFF,TGTGCCAGCAGTCCCTACGAGGGTGAAGCTTTCTTT
-,TRBV21-1,TRBJ1-4,-,CASSTGGPEKLFF,TGTGCCAGCAGCACCGGGGGGCCCGAAAAACTGTTTTTT
-,TRBV21-1,TRBJ1-4,-,CASSKDEATNEKLFF,TGTGCCAGCAGCAAAGATGAGGCCACTAATGAAAAACTGTTTTTT
-,TRBV29-1,TRBJ2-2,-,CSVDYEDTGELFF,TGCAGCGTTGATTACGAGGACACCGGGGAGCTGTTTTTT
TRBD2,TRBV5-1,TRBJ2-7,-,CASTRHREGTEQYF,TGCGCCAGCACCCGACACCGGGAGGGGACCGAGCAGTACTTC
-,TRBV6-6,TRBJ1-2,-,CASSPDSRLGGYTF,TGTGCCAGCAGTCCTGACTCGCGGCTTGGTGGCTACACCTTC
TRBD1,TRBV6-2/TRBV6-3,TRBJ1-6,-,CASSIRTGGNSPLHF,TGTGCCAGCAGCATCCGGACAGGGGGAAATTCACCCCTCCACTTT
TRBD2,TRBV7-9,TRBJ2-1,-,CASSARGLAGSYNEQFF,TGTGCCAGCAGCGCGCGGGGGTTAGCGGGCTCCTACAATGAGCAGTTCTTC
-,TRBV19,TRBJ1-2,-,CASSLRGQPKGYGYTF,TGTGCCAGTAGTCTCCGCGGACAGCCCAAGGGCTATGGCTACACCTTC
TRBD1,TRBV28,TRBJ1-4,-,CASRTGGLRTNEKLFF,TGTGCCAGCAGGACAGGGGGCCTACGGACTAATGAAAAACTGTTTTTT
TRBD1,TRBV7-2,TRBJ1-5,-,CASSRDRGLTNQPQHF,TGTGCCAGCAGCCGTGACAGGGGGCTGACTAATCAGCCCCAGCATTTT
-,TRBV11-2,TRBJ2-7,-,CASSLDTPTPGEYF,TGTGCCAGCAGCTTAGATACCCCTACCCCCGGGGAGTACTTC
-,TRBV28,TRBJ1-2,once,CASSLRRAKRGYTF,TGTGCCAGCAGTTTAAGGAGGGCTAAGAGGGGCTACACCTTC
-,TRBV4-1,TRBJ1-2,once,CASSLGGAIYGYTF,TGCGCCAGCAGCCTCGGGGGGGCTATCTATGGCTACACCTTC
-,TRBV5-1,TRBJ2-7,-,CASSFAGRGNPKTFYEQYF,TGCGCCAGCAGCTTTGCGGGCAGGGGTAATCCCAAAACATTCTACGAGCAGTACTTC
-,TRBV20-1,TRBJ2-3,once,CSASVPGSVILSSTDTQYF,TGCAGTGCTAGTGTTCCGGGTTCAGTGATCCTTTCTAGCACAGATACGCAGTATTTT
TRBD1,TRBV4-2,TRBJ1-2,-,CASSRETGGNGYTF,TGTGCCAGCAGCCGAGAGACAGGGGGCAATGGCTACACCTTC
-,TRBV5-1,TRBJ1-1,once,CASSLAGTRSAFF,TGCGCCAGCAGCTTGGCGGGAACCCGGTCAGCTTTCTTT
TRBD1,TRBV24-1,TRBJ1-2,-,CATSEGTGGHLYGYTF,TGTGCCACCAGTGAAGGGACAGGGGGCCACCTCTATGGCTACACCTTC
-,TRBV7-9,TRBJ1-5,-,CASSSTGIFQPQHF,TGTGCCAGCAGCTCCACAGGGATTTTTCAGCCCCAGCATTTT
-,TRBV7-2,TRBJ2-7,once,CASSLRGWGEQYF,TGTGCCAGCAGCTTAAGAGGGTGGGGAGAGCAGTACTTC
-,TRBV12-3/TRBV12-4,TRBJ2-7,-,CASSLTGSYEQYF,TGTGCCAGCAGTTTGACAGGCTCCTACGAGCAGTACTTC
-,TRBV4-3,TRBJ1-2,-,CASSHRRGSDYGYTF,TGCGCCAGCAGCCATCGTCGGGGAAGTGACTATGGCTACACCTTC
-,TRBV6-6,TRBJ1-3,-,CASSTPPVGHTNTIYF,TGTGCCAGCAGTACCCCCCCCGTGGGACATACCAACACCATATATTTT
TRBD1,TRBV7-6,TRBJ1-5,-,CASSSKTGAPQHF,TGTGCCAGCAGCTCAAAGACAGGGGCACCCCAGCATTTT
-,TRBV2,TRBJ1-2,few,CASSDGGPFVYGYTF,TGTGCCAGCAGTGACGGCGGGCCCTTTGTGTATGGCTACACCTTC
TRBD1,TRBV28,TRBJ1-2,-,CASSLRGTAALYGYTF,TGTGCCAGCAGTTTACGGGGGACAGCTGCTTTGTACGGCTACACCTTC
TRBD1,TRBV3-1/TRBV3-2,TRBJ1-2,-,CASSQDGQGGGYTF,TGTGCCAGCAGCCAAGACGGACAGGGTGGTGGCTACACCTTC
TRBD2,TRBV7-2,TRBJ2-1,-,CASSQGLAGTSSYNEQFF,TGTGCCAGCAGCCAGGGACTAGCGGGGACGAGCTCCTACAATGAGCAGTTCTTC
TRBD2,TRBV6-5,TRBJ2-3,once,CASSYIAGSTDTQYF,TGTGCCAGCAGTTACATAGCGGGGAGCACAGATACGCAGTATTTT
-,TRBV2,TRBJ1-2,-,CASSRGREVRGYYGYTF,TGTGCCAGCAGCAGAGGGAGGGAGGTGAGGGGATACTATGGCTACACCTTC
-,TRBV3-1/TRBV3-2,TRBJ1-6,-,CASSRNRESPLHF,TGTGCCAGCAGCCGAAACAGAGAATCACCCCTCCACTTT
TRBD1,TRBV7-9,TRBJ1-6,-,CASSPSGTAAINSPLHF,TGTGCCAGCAGCCCCTCCGGGACAGCGGCGATTAATTCACCCCTCCACTTT
TRBD1,TRBV19,TRBJ2-1,-,CASSRTSGTGGRNEQFF,TGTGCCAGTAGCCGAACCTCTGGGACAGGGGGTCGGAATGAGCAGTTCTTC
TRBD1,TRBV6-2/TRBV6-3,TRBJ2-1,once,CASSSNRAGGHEQFF,TGTGCCAGCAGTTCCAACAGGGCAGGGGGCCATGAGCAGTTCTTC
-,TRBV18,TRBJ2-1,-,CASSEGAGGSYNEQFF,TGTGCCAGCTCGGAGGGGGCAGGGGGCTCCTACAATGAGCAGTTCTTC
-,TRBV3-1/TRBV3-2,TRBJ1-2,-,CASSPARGLGYRGYTF,TGTGCCAGCAGCCCTGCCCGGGGGTTAGGATATCGTGGCTACACCTTC
TRBD1,TRBV18,TRBJ1-3,-,CASSPRPTQGLTGNTIYF,TGTGCCAGCTCACCGCGGCCCACACAGGGGTTGACGGGAAACACCATATATTTT
-,TRBV12-3/TRBV12-4,TRBJ1-2,-,CASSLTANYGYTF,TGTGCCAGCAGCCTAACAGCTAACTATGGCTACACCTTC